Presented here are 26 T cell receptor beta chains from one specimen sequenced in a study of T cells after yellow fever vaccination. TCRdb reprocessed the 5' RACE reads with MiXCR, giving one entry per CDR3 protein. Of under 200,000 distinct CDR3 sequences in the sample, approximately 9.9% were seen once. The input for sequencing was CD8+ T cells sorted from PBMCs, taken 15 days after the yellow fever booster vaccination. These receptors all come from a man younger than 35 who received the YFV17D yellow fever vaccine.

The chain uses TRBV5-5 and TRBJ2-5; D uncertain. The ends were cut back, 0 bases at V and 7 bases at J, with 10 bases in the middle. This CDR3 contains 13 residues. The V gene's germline CDR1 is SGHKS and CDR2 YYEKEE (reference sequence). CDR3 in amino acids: CASSLEGVGTQYF. CDR3 sequence (DNA): TGTGCCAGCAGCTTGGAGGGCGTTGGGACCCAGTACTTC.

This clonotype was seen a few times. This sequence joins TRBV9 and TRBJ1-3; 8 bases fit TRBD1. The V gene end was trimmed by 3 bases and the J gene end by 4 bases; junction bases not matched to a gene: 12. Germline V gene sequence: CDR1 SGDLS, CDR2 YYNGEE. CDR3 length equals 17 residues. CDR3 in DNA: TGTGCCAGCAGCGAGGGAAGAACAGGGGGAGCAGGAAACACCATATATTTT. This sequence encodes CASSEGRTGGAGNTIYF.

This clonotype was found a few times. This rearrangement joins TRBV10-3 to TRBJ2-1; TRBD1 might be the D (5 bases). CDR3 size: 13 residues. The germline V and J ends were trimmed by 2 bases and 9 bases, with 11 bases remaining between them. Germline loops: CDR1 ENHRY, CDR2 SYGVKD. The CDR3 bases are TGTGCCATCAGTGAGACAGGCCCCGGTGAGCAGTTCTTC. Translated, it gives CAISETGPGEQFF.

The genes are TRBV2 and TRBJ2-7, with D hard to call. Germline CDR1 and CDR2: SNHLY and FYNNEI. Trimming took off 0 bases at V and 4 bases at J, with 7 bases between the two ends. The CDR3 covers 13 residues. The DNA for the CDR3 is TGTGCCAGCAGTGAAGCGCTTCAGTACGAGCAGTACTTC. The encoded protein is CASSEALQYEQYF.

The chain's CDR3 is CASSLGDTQQYV. The CDR3 nucleotides read TGTGCCAGCAGCTTAGGGGACACGCAGCAGTACGTC. J is TRBJ2-7 and V is TRBV7-2, with a tentative D call TRBD1 (6 bases). V shed 1 base and J shed 8 bases, with 9 bases lying between them. Per the germline V gene, CDR1 is SGHTA and CDR2 is FQGNSA. The CDR3 has 12 residues.

This clonotype was observed a few times. The chain uses TRBV4-2 and TRBJ2-7; 11 bases fit TRBD1. From germline, CDR1 is LGHNA and CDR2 YNFKEQ. The CDR3 has 15 amino acids. Trimming at V came to 6 bases and at J to 1 base, leaving 5 bases not matched to a gene. DNA for the CDR3: TGTGCCAGCAGTATCGGACAGGGGGCGTCCTACGAGCAGTACTTC. The encoded protein is CASSIGQGASYEQYF.

This clonotype was seen only a few times. The J gene is TRBJ2-2, the V gene TRBV5-1; 8 bases fit TRBD1. This CDR3 spans 13 amino acids. Germline V gives CDR1 SGHRS, CDR2 YFSETQ. The ends lost 5 bases at V and 6 bases at J; junction bases unmatched: 3. The CDR3 loop reads CASRETGAGELFF. Written as DNA, the CDR3 is TGCGCCAGCAGAGAGACAGGGGCCGGGGAGCTGTTTTTT. The whole variable domain, remainder taken from reference TRBV5-1 and TRBJ2-2, is KAGVTQTPRYLIKTRGQQVTLSCSPISGHRSVSWYQQTPGQGLQFLFEYFSETQRNKGNFPGRFSGRQFSNSRSEMNVSTLELGDSALYLCASRETGAGELFFGEGSRLTVL.

There are a few counts of this clonotype. V gene TRBV29-1 combines with J gene TRBJ2-7; D gene unclear. Trimming left V 7 bases short and J 2 bases short, with 12 bases between. Germline-derived CDR1 and CDR2 are SQVTM and ANQGSEA. This CDR3 is 12 amino acids long. The chain's CDR3 is CSGRTVAYEQYF. The CDR3 DNA reads as TGCAGCGGCCGGACGGTGGCCTACGAGCAGTACTTC.

DNA of the CDR3: TGCGCCAGCAGCTTTCACCCAGATACGCAGTATTTT. Encoded protein: CASSFHPDTQYF. The chain carries TRBV5-1 and TRBJ2-3; D call uncertain. The germline V gene has CDR1 SGHRS and CDR2 YFSETQ. The length of the CDR3 is 12 residues. V dropped 2 bases and J dropped 4 bases, with 5 bases sitting between them.

The chain couples TRBV6-5 to TRBJ2-7; 10 bases line up with TRBD1. This CDR3 spans 14 amino acids. Germline V gene lookup returns CDR1 MNHEY and CDR2 SVGAGI. The J segment lost 4 bases and the V segment lost 6 bases, leaving 6 bases of the junction unmatched. The CDR3 DNA is TGTGCCAGCAGGACAGGGGGCAGTGGGTACGAGCAGTACTTC. It yields the protein CASRTGGSGYEQYF.

This chain links TRBV4-2 with TRBJ2-7; D gene uncertain. V was cut by 1 base and J by 7 bases, with 8 bases left in between. This CDR3 is built from 12 residues. Germline assignment: CDR1 LGHNA and CDR2 YNFKEQ. This CDR3 reads CASSQGAQEQYF. The CDR3 DNA follows: TGTGCCAGCAGCCAAGGGGCGCAGGAGCAGTACTTC.

This clonotype was seen only a few times. The chain links TRBV5-5 to TRBJ1-1; D may be TRBD1 (6 bases). Trimming pared 4 bases from V and 4 bases from J, leaving 17 bases between. The germline CDR1 and CDR2 sequences are SGHKS and YYEKEE (reference sequence). This CDR3 is 15 amino acids long. CDR3: CASSLAGGGITEAFF. In nucleotides, the CDR3 is TGTGCCAGCAGCCTCGCAGGAGGGGGGATCACTGAAGCTTTCTTT.

This clonotype was seen ten or more times. The chain recombines TRBV4-3 with TRBJ1-5, with D maybe TRBD1 (5 bases). The CDR3 runs 15 residues. Germline lookup yields CDR1 LGHNA and CDR2 YSLEER. Trimming pared 0 bases from V and 4 bases from J, leaving 10 bases between. CDR3 bases: TGCGCCAGCAGCCAAGATCGGGACTCTAATCAGCCCCAGCATTTT. This codes for CASSQDRDSNQPQHF.

DNA for the CDR3: TGTGCCAGCACCCGCACGGGGGGGCCCACAGATACGCAGTATTTT. It codes for CASTRTGGPTDTQYF. The chain couples TRBV7-3 to TRBJ2-3; 8 bases are a match to TRBD2. V shed 7 bases, J shed 2 bases, and the junction held 8 bases outside the gene matches. CDR3 length: 15 residues. Germline V gene lookup returns CDR1 SGHTA and CDR2 FQGTGA.

The sample holds a few counts of this clonotype. The chain combines TRBV6-6 with TRBJ2-1, with D uncertain. CDR3 length equals 12 residues. Looked up from germline, CDR1 is MNHNY and CDR2 is SVGAGI (reference sequence). Trimming took off 2 bases at V and 10 bases at J, with 9 bases between the two ends. The CDR3 spells CASSYDSLEQFF. As DNA, the CDR3 is TGTGCCAGCAGTTACGATAGCCTGGAGCAGTTCTTC.

There are a few counts of this clonotype. The rearrangement links TRBV9 to TRBJ2-3; 10 positions agree with TRBD1. Germline CDR1 and CDR2: SGDLS and YYNGEE. The ends lost 0 bases at V and 4 bases at J; junction bases unmatched: 2. The CDR3 consists of 15 residues. For the CDR3, the DNA is TGTGCCAGCAGCGTAGTCGGACAGGGGGCAGATACGCAGTATTTT. Protein product: CASSVVGQGADTQYF.

The chain has TRBV12-3 or TRBV12-4 and TRBJ2-6; tentative D call: TRBD2 (5 bases). V lost 7 bases and J lost 0, with 22 bases in between. The CDR3 runs to 19 residues. Here the CDR3 DNA reads TGTGCCAGCAACATCATCGGGGTGGGCCAGACCTCTGGGGCCAACGTCCTGACTTTC. Its protein is CASNIIGVGQTSGANVLTF.

This clonotype has a handful of counts. The rearrangement joins TRBV27 to TRBJ2-2; a weak D match, TRBD2 (6 bases). Per the germline V gene, CDR1 is MNHEY and CDR2 is SMNVEV (reference sequence). The CDR3 has 16 residues. V was pared by 6 bases and J by 0 bases, with 14 bases between. The CDR3 is CASSPPTGANTGELFF. The CDR3 bases are TGTGCCAGCAGCCCCCCGACGGGGGCGAACACCGGGGAGCTGTTTTTT.

The chain joins TRBV2 to TRBJ2-7; D remains unclear. V lost 5 bases to trimming and J lost 0 bases, with 8 bases between them. The germline gives CDR1 SNHLY, CDR2 FYNNEI. The length of the CDR3 is 13 residues. CDR3 in amino acids: CASSWVPSYEQYF. CDR3 bases: TGTGCCAGCAGTTGGGTCCCCTCCTACGAGCAGTACTTC.

This clonotype was detected a few times. The chain recombines TRBV19 with TRBJ2-5, with 7 nucleotides matching TRBD2. Germline V gene lookup returns CDR1 LNHDA and CDR2 SQIVND (reference sequence). V lost 3 bases, J lost 3 bases, and 10 bases stayed unmatched. The CDR3 length is 16 residues. The CDR3 DNA reads as TGTGCCAGTAGTATTACCGGGGGGATGGGTAAAGAGACCCAGTACTTC. It translates to CASSITGGMGKETQYF.

The gene calls are TRBV21-1 and TRBJ1-2; the DNA was not used to check the table's D call, TRBD1. TRBV21-1 counts as a pseudogene. This CDR3 region has 13 residues. The CDR3 loop reads CASSNPGGSGYTF. Written as DNA, the CDR3 is TGTGCCAGCAGCAACCCAGGGGGCTCTGGCTACACCTTC.

V usage is TRBV27 and J usage is TRBJ2-5, with D perhaps matching TRBD2 (6 bases). The germline V and J ends were trimmed by 5 bases and 5 bases, with 21 bases remaining between them. The CDR3 totals 16 residues. Germline-derived CDR1 and CDR2 are MNHEY and SMNVEV (reference sequence). The CDR3 protein is CASSQNRMGGRETQYF. CDR3 bases: TGTGCCAGCAGTCAAAATAGGATGGGGGGTAGGGAGACCCAGTACTTC.

This clonotype was found a few times. The chain is built from TRBV20-1 and TRBJ2-3; D call uncertain. V lost 0 bases and J lost 2, with 9 bases in between. Germline lookup yields CDR1 DFQATT and CDR2 SNEGSKA (reference sequence). The CDR3 is made up of 14 amino acids. The CDR3 sequence is CSARDPVYTDTQYF. In nucleotides, the CDR3 is TGCAGTGCTAGAGATCCAGTCTACACAGATACGCAGTATTTT.

At least ten counts were recorded for this clonotype. The J gene is TRBJ2-2, the V gene TRBV12-3 or TRBV12-4; 7 bases fit TRBD1. Losses at the gene ends were 3 bases for V and 6 bases for J; bases not matched to a gene: 4. This CDR3 has 14 residues. The CDR3 region has the DNA TGTGCCAGCAGTTTCGTAGGGGGCGCCGGGGAGCTGTTTTTT. It specifies CASSFVGGAGELFF.

The chain carries TRBV10-3 and TRBJ1-1; 8 positions match TRBD1. The germline V gene encodes CDR1 ENHRY and CDR2 SYGVKD. After removal of 0 bases from V and 3 bases from J, the junction contained 6 bases not matched to a gene. This CDR3 has 16 residues. The CDR3 DNA reads TGTGCCATCAGTGAGTCGAGGCAGGGGGCTGACACTGAAGCTTTCTTT. It encodes CAISESRQGADTEAFF.

The rearrangement uses TRBV7-9 and TRBJ2-1; 11 positions match TRBD2. Germline CDR1 is SEHNR and CDR2 is FQNEAQ (reference sequence). The CDR3 loop spans 15 amino acids. Losses at the gene ends were 4 bases for V and 12 bases for J; bases not matched to a gene: 11. Written as DNA, the CDR3 is TGTGCCAGCAGCTCGACCACGTCTAGCGGGGGGATGCAGTTCTTC. Residues: CASSSTTSSGGMQFF.